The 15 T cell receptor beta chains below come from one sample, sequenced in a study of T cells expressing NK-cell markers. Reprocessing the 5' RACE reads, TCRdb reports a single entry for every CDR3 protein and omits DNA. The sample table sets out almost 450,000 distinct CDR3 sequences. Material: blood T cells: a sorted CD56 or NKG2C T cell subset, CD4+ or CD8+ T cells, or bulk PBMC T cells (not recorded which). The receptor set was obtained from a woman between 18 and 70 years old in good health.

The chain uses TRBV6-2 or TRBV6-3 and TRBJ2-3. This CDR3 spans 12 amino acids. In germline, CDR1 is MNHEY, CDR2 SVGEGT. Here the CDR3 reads CASSYAGVTQYF.

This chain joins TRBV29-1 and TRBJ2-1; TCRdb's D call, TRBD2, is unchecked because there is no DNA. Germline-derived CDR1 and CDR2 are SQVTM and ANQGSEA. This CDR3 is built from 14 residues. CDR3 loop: CSVAPGLASHEQFF.

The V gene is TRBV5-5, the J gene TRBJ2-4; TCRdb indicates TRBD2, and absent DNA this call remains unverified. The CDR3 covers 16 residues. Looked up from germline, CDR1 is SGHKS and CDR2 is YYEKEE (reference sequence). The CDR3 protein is CASISRPSGSGNIQYF. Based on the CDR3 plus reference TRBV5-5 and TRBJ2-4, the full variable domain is DAGVTQSPTHLIKTRGQQVTLRCSPISGHKSVSWYQQVLGQGPQFIFQYYEKEERGRGNFPDRFSARQFPNYSSELNVNALLLGDSALYLCASISRPSGSGNIQYFGAGTRLSVL.

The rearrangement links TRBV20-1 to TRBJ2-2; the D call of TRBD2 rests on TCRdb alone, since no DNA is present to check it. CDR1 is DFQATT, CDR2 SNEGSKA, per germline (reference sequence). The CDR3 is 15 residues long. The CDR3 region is CSARDRGANTGELFF.

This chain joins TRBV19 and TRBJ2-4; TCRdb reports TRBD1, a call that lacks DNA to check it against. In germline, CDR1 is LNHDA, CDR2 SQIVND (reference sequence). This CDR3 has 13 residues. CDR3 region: CASSLQGRNIQYF.

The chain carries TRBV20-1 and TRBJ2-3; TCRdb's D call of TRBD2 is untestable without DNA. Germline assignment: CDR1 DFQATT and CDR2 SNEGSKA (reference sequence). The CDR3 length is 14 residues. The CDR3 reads CSALEGPSTDTQYF.

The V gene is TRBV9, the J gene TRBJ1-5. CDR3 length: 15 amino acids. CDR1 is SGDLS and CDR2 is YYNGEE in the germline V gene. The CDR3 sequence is CASSVAGGTNQPQHF.

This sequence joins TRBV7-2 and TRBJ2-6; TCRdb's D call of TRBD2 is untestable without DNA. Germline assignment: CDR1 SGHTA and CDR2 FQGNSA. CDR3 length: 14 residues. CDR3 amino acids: CASSLGLKANVLTF.

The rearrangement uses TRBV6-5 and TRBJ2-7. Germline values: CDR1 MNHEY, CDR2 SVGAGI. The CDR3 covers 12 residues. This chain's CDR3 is CASTNRFYEQYF.

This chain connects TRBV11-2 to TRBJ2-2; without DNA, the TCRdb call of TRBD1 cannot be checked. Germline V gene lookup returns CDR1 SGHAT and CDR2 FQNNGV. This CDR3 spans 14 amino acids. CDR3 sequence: CASSLQGYTGELFF.

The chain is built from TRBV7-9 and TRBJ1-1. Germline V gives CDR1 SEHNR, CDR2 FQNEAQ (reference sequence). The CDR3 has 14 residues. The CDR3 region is CASSSWTLNTEAFF.

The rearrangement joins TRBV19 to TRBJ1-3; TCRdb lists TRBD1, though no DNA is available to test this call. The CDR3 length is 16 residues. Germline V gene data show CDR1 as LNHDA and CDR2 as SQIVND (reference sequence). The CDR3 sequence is CASSTDRGLSGNTIYF.

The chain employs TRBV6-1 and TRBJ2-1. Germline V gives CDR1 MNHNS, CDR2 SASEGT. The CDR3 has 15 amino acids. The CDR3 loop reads CASSPTDVAYNEQFF.

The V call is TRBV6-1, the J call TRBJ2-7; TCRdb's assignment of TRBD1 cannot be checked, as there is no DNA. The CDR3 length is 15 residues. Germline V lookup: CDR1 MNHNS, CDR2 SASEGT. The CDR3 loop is CASSPPQRESSEQYF.

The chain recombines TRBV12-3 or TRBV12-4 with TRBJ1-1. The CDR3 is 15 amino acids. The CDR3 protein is CASSPLGAQNTEAFF.